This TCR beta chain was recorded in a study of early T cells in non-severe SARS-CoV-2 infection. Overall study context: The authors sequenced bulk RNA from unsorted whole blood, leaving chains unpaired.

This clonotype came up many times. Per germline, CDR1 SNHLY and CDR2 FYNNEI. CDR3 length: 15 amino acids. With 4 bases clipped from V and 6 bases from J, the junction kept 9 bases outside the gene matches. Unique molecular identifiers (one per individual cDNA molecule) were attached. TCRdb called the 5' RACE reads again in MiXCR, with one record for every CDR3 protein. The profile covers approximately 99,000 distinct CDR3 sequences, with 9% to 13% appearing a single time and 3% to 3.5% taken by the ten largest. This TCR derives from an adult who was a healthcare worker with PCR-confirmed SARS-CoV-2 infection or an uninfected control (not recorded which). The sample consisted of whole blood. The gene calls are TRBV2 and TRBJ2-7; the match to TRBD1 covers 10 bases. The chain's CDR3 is CASSGFGTGVTEQYF. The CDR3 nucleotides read TGTGCCAGCAGTGGTTTCGGGACAGGGGTCACCGAGCAGTACTTC.